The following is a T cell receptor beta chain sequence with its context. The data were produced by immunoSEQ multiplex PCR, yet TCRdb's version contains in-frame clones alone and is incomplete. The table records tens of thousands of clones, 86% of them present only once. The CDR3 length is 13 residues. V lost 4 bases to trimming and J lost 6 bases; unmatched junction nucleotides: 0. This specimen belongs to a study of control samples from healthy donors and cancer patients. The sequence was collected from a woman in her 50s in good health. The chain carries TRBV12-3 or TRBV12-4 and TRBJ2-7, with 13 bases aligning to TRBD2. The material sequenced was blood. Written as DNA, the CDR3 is TGTGCCAGCAGTTGGACTAGCGGGGGCGAGCAGTACTTC. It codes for CASSWTSGGEQYF.